This T cell receptor beta chain is from a study of T cells in lung cancer brain metastases. Study-level points and caveats: Effects of preoperative corticosteroids on T cell infiltration in brain metastases could not be controlled.

Patients had either synchronous oligometastatic disease or delayed solitary brain metastasis recurrence. Exclusion applied to any patient with a history of multiple malignancies. About this clone itself: Its antigen is still unknown. The junction departs from germline at one end; a sequencing error may be responsible. Within the sample, other DNA sequences also encode this same CDR3.

Germline-derived CDR1 and CDR2 are MNHEY and SMNVEV (reference sequence). The CDR3 contains 18 residues. Paired samples had equal genomic DNA input, ranging 2.24 to 4.92 ug. Assay used: immunoSEQ multiplex PCR; TCRdb lists only in-frame clones, some missing. The sample includes about 1,200 clones, just over 85% of them seen just once. The chain links TRBV27 to TRBJ2-3, with 12 positions matching TRBD2. This receptor was taken from a woman between 45 and 60 years old with non-small cell lung cancer that had spread to the brain. The sample consisted of tumor tissue from a brain metastasis. The CDR3 is CASSLDTSGGTSTDTQYF. In DNA, the CDR3 is TGTGCTAGCAGTTTAGATACTAGCGGGGGGACTAGCACAGATACGCAGTATTTT.